One and the same sample provided the 8 T cell receptor beta chains below, sequenced in a study of blood T cells in healthy people across ages. Alongside a J-beta primer mix, a sample-barcoded 5' primer served in a second PCR lasting roughly 7 to 12 cycles. TCRdb redid the calling of the 5' RACE reads with MiXCR, one entry per CDR3 protein. The sample holds more than 800,000 distinct CDR3 sequences, roughly 45% seen once. Specimen: blood. The receptor source for this set is a woman aged 55-70 years in good health.

This clonotype has only a few counts. This chain links TRBV11-2 with TRBJ2-7; the D is unclear. The ends were cut back, 3 bases at V and 6 bases at J, with 12 bases in the middle. This CDR3 has 13 residues. CDR1 is SGHAT, CDR2 FQNNGV, per germline. For the CDR3, the DNA is TGTGCCAGCAGCTTTGGGCCGCGATCCGAGCAGTACTTC. Encoded protein: CASSFGPRSEQYF.

The CDR3 DNA is TGCGCCAGCAAACTAGCGGGAAACTACAATGGGCAGTACTTC. Its translation: CASKLAGNYNGQYF. This chain links TRBV10-2 with TRBJ2-5, with 10 bases matching TRBD2. The germline V gene encodes CDR1 WSHSY and CDR2 SAAADI. This CDR3 has 14 amino acids. The ends lost 7 bases at V and 11 bases at J; junction bases unmatched: 13.

The genes are TRBV7-9 and TRBJ2-7; 7 nucleotides agree with TRBD2. Per germline, CDR1 SEHNR and CDR2 FQNEAQ (reference sequence). V gave up 0 bases and J gave up 7 bases; unmatched junction bases: 15. CDR3 length: 17 amino acids. This CDR3 reads CASSLAPGRTPYNEQYF. The CDR3 DNA sequence: TGTGCCAGCAGCTTAGCCCCCGGGAGGACCCCCTACAATGAGCAGTACTTC.

This chain joins TRBV3-1 and TRBJ2-7; 10 nucleotides agree with TRBD2. The CDR3 has 16 amino acids. Germline V gives CDR1 LGHDT, CDR2 YNNKEL (reference sequence). V shed 2 bases and J 4 bases; nucleotides not matched to a gene: 8. The CDR3: CASSQWASGSGYEQYF. The CDR3 bases are TGTGCCAGCAGCCAATGGGCTAGCGGGAGCGGGTACGAGCAGTACTTC.

This clonotype turned up a few times. CDR3 sequence (DNA): TGTGCCAGCAGTTTATCGGCAGGGGCGAACTATGGCTACACCTTC. Translation: CASSLSAGANYGYTF. The chain combines TRBV28 with TRBJ1-2; maybe TRBD1 (6 bases). CDR3 length: 15 residues. V lost 1 base and J lost 2, with 11 bases in between. Per germline, CDR1 MDHEN and CDR2 SYDVKM.

The chain is built from TRBV11-1 and TRBJ2-1, with D possibly matching TRBD2 (6 bases). Germline V gives CDR1 SGHAT, CDR2 FQDESV (reference sequence). The CDR3 is made up of 14 amino acids. V lost 6 bases and J 2 bases, leaving 11 bases between the germline ends. The CDR3 reads CASSRRLAYNEQFF. DNA of the CDR3: TGTGCCAGCAGTCGTAGACTAGCCTACAATGAGCAGTTCTTC.

This clonotype was counted a few times. In DNA, the CDR3 is TGTGCCAGCAGCCAAGGGACTAGCGGGTGGGGTGAGCAGTTCTTC. Translation: CASSQGTSGWGEQFF. The V gene is TRBV3-1, the J gene TRBJ2-1; TRBD2 aligns across 11 bases. Per germline, CDR1 LGHDT and CDR2 YNNKEL (reference sequence). J gave up 9 bases and V 1 base, and 5 bases lay outside the gene matches. This CDR3 region has 15 residues.

The rearrangement uses TRBV20-1 and TRBJ2-1; D might be TRBD2 (5 bases). V lost 3 bases, J lost 9 bases, and 12 bases lay in between. This CDR3 is 12 amino acids long. The germline gives CDR1 DFQATT, CDR2 SNEGSKA (reference sequence). The CDR3 DNA reads as TGCAGTGCTAGCTATAGCGAGGTTGAGCAGTTCTTC. Protein: CSASYSEVEQFF.